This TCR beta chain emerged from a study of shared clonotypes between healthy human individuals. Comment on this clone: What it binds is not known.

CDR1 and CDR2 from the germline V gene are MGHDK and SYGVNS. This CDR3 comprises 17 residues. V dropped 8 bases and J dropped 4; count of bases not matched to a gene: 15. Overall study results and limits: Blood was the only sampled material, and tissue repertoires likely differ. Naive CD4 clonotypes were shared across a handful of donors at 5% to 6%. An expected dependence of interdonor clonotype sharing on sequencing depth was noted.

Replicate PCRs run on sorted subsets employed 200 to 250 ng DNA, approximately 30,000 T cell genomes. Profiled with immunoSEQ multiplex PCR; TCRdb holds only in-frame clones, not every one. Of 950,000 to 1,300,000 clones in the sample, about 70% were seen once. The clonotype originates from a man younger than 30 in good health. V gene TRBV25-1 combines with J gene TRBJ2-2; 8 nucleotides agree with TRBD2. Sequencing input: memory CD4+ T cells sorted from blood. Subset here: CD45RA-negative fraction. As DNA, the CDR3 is TGTGCCAGCTCTTACTATGCGGGAGGACGGAGCACCGGGGAGCTGTTTTTT. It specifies CASSYYAGGRSTGELFF.